Below, one T cell receptor beta chain is given with its context. What this receptor recognizes is not known. Nothing much larger sits one base from this clone, and base qualities are not available. The record originates from a study of T cells in Graves' hyperthyroidism and ophthalmopathy (dated by TCRdb to about 2019). A note on the overall study: TCR V-J signatures able to tell the groups apart were searched for in a discovery cohort of approximately 95 patients, of whom fewer than 45 had Graves' ophthalmopathy and around 58 had stable Graves' hyperthyroidism. An independent validation cohort of fewer than 20 hyperthyroidism patients and approximately 15 patients who later progressed to ophthalmopathy tested prospective prediction of ophthalmopathy. The 95 to 100 discovery patients were randomly divided into training and test sets at a 7:3 ratio. The study also compared thyroid tissue and blood T-cell repertoires from 6 or 7 Graves' hyperthyroidism patients. After sampling, hyperthyroidism patients received methimazole starting at 30 mg daily, and ophthalmopathy patients received high-dose intravenous methylprednisolone. According to the paper, TCR Vbeta CDR3 sequencing was carried out on around 140 peripheral blood samples, which came from some 41 ophthalmopathy, 75 to 80 hyperthyroidism and around 17 progressor patients. Beyond this particular receptor, the publication reports: A model built on a 13 V-J signature distinguished ophthalmopathy from stable hyperthyroidism, reaching roughly 88% sensitivity and about 81% specificity in cross-validation and 80%/75% in testing. No statistical method was used to fix the sample size in advance, and group allocation was not hidden from the investigators. Blood samples also contained most of the expanded thyroid clonotypes (frequency above 0.001), which suggests that blood repertoires may reflect thyroid immune responses. In validation, progression to ophthalmopathy was predicted by the model with approximately 67% sensitivity and about 72% specificity, a median of approximately 6.5 months before onset.

The germline V gene provides CDR1 KGHDR and CDR2 SFDVKD. The V end loses 9 bases and the J end loses 2 bases, and a stretch of 15 bases separates them. The CDR3, cysteine through phenylalanine, is 14 amino acids long. Only the CDR3 DNA stays, 42 bases, in frame from base 1. The TCR beta CDR3 regions were amplified from RNA transcripts. The first round of RT-PCR for the TCR CDR3 was performed with the HTBI primer set and the Qiagen OneStep RT-PCR kit. Libraries were constructed in a second round of multiplex PCR, after which size selection and purification were performed. Sequencing of the libraries was done on an Illumina HiSeq2000 using paired-end 100 bp reads. The paper's processing steps were these. Raw data were processed with SOAPnuke, discarding reads with adapters, uncalled bases, mean Phred below 15, or no exact constant-primer or identifier match. High-quality paired reads were merged using COPE v1.2.5, and each unique nucleotide sequence was defined as a clonotype. MiTCR v1.1 was used to align clonotypes to the IMGT TRBV, TRBD and TRBJ reference segments. Analysis was restricted to V-J combinations with a frequency above 0.0001, which covered 99.2% of repertoires. The TCS score was defined as the ratio of F50 (clonal expansion) to E x V (chaos), calculated using BLOSUM62-based TCRdist between CDR3 peptides within each V-J. Welch's t-statistics and random forest reduced several hundred V-J features to 13, which were used in a naive Bayes classifier (R e1071). The Morisita-Horn index was used to measure how similar the thyroid and blood repertoires were. TCRdb's own reprocessing of the public reads used fastp at Q25 and MiXCR and kept productive beta chains. Every distinct CDR3 protein forms one entry, paired with its most common genes and DNA. Clone size and V and J calls follow TCRdb, not the original study. The sample includes roughly 500,000 distinct CDR3 sequences, with around 46% observed a single time. The ten largest clones represent 15% to 20% of the sample.

Any patient with an uncontrolled infection, another autoimmune disease, pregnancy or lactation was excluded. Clinical symptoms, serum thyroxine and TRAb, thyroid ultrasound, and orbital computed tomography formed the basis for the diagnoses. Total RNA was extracted using Trizol reagent, and RNA quality was assessed on an Agilent 2100 Bioanalyzer. The V and J genes are TRBV24-1 and TRBJ1-2; a weak D assignment points to TRBD1 (5 bases agree). The TCR comes from an adult woman with Graves' disease, either hyperthyroidism or ophthalmopathy (not recorded which). Sequencing used peripheral blood or thyroid tissue (not recorded which). The bases are TGTGCCACCGGGGGAAGAGGCGCCAACTATGGCTACACCTTC. Its protein reads: CATGGRGANYGYTF.